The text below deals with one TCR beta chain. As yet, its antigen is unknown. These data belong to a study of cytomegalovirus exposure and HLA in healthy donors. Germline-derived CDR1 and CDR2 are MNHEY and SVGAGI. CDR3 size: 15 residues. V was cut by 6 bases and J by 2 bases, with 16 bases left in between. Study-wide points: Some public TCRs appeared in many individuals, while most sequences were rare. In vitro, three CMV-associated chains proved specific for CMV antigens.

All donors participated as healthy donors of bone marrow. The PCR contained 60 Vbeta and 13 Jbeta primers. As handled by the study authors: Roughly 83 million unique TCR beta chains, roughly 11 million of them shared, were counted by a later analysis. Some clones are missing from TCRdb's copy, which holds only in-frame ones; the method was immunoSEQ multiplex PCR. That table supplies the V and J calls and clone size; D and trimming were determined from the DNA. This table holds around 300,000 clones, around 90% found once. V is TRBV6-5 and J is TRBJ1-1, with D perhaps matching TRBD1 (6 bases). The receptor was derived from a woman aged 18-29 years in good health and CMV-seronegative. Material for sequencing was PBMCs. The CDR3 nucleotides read TGTGCCAGCAGACACTCGGACAGATACAACACTGAAGCTTTCTTT. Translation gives CASRHSDRYNTEAFF.